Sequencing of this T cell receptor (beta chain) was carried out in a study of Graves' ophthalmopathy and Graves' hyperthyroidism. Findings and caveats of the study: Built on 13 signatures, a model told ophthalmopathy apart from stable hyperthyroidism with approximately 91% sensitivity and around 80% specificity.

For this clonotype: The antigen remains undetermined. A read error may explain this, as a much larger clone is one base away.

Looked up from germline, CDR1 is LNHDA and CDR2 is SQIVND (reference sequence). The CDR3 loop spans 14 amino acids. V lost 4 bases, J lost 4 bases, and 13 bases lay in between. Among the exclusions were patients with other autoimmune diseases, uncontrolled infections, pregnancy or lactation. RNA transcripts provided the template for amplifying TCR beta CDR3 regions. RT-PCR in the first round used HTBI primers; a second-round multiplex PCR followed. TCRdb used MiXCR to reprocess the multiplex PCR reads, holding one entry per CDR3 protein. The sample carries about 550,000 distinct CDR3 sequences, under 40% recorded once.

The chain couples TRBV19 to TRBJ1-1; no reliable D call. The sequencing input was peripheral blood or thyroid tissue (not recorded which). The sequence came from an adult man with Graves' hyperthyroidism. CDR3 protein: CASSTRFRSTEAFF. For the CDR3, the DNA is TGTGCCAGTAGTACCAGGTTCAGGAGCACTGAAGCTTTCTTT.